This T cell receptor beta chain derives from a study of regulatory T cells in long-lasting Graves disease. Building of the TCR beta libraries involved iRepertoire HTBI primers and Arm-PCR of CDR3 regions. Per the original data handling: Segment identification across samples yielded about 60 TRBV and roughly 14 TRBJ segments. TCRdb analysed the multiplex PCR reads with MiXCR anew, one entry per CDR3 protein. The V and J calls, along with clone size, are taken from TCRdb and not from the paper's own processing. The sample has about 360,000 distinct CDR3 sequences; around 15% are singletons. Time point specified: newly diagnosed GD, antithyroid drugs for less than 3 months. The TCR library was made from RNA extracted from PBMCs. The germline gives CDR1 LGHDT, CDR2 YNNKEL (reference sequence). The CDR3 contains 12 residues. Trimming pared 4 bases from V and 10 bases from J, leaving 13 bases between. This same sample was also part of a study on T cells in Graves' hyperthyroidism and ophthalmopathy.

The sample consisted of peripheral blood mononuclear cells (PBMCs), taken at new diagnosis, from a patient treated with antithyroid drugs. The sequence derives from a woman between 18 and 30 years old with Graves disease. This rearrangement joins TRBV3-1 to TRBJ1-1; no firm D call. Here the CDR3 DNA reads TGTGCCAGCAGCCGTCGACCGCAGCGAGCTTTCTTT. Its translation is CASSRRPQRAFF.